This is a list of T cell receptor beta chains from one sample in a study of CD8 T cells in Susac syndrome. TCRdb reanalysed the immunoSEQ multiplex PCR reads using MiXCR and keeps one entry per CDR3 protein. The table includes roughly 140,000 distinct CDR3 sequences, around 95% detected once. The sample consisted of CD4+ T cells from PBMCs. The receptors derive from a human donor with Susac syndrome. Each CDR3 is given with its conserved first and last residue. Fields, in order: clone size, V gene, J gene, D gene, CDR3 protein, CDR3 DNA. A D gene is named only where the DNA matches it firmly. Size is stated for part of the rows, as once, few or many counts, or as a class when the clone is expanded.

-,TRBV20-1,TRBJ2-5,TRBD2,CSARDYQREGPETQYF,TGCAGTGCTAGAGATTACCAGCGGGAGGGCCCGGAGACCCAGTACTTC
-,TRBV28,TRBJ1-5,-,CASNQGRGQPQHF,TGTGCCAGCAACCAGGGTAGGGGTCAGCCCCAGCATTTT
-,TRBV25-1,TRBJ1-6,TRBD1,CASSRDRGNSPLHF,TGTGCCAGCAGCCGGGACAGGGGAAATTCACCCCTCCACTTT
-,TRBV6-5,TRBJ2-7,-,CASNALSATYEQYF,TGTGCCAGCAACGCCCTTAGCGCGACCTACGAGCAGTACTTC
-,TRBV7-6,TRBJ1-2,TRBD1,CASSLSSPGTGEGYTF,TGTGCCAGCAGCTTATCTTCCCCCGGGACAGGGGAAGGCTACACCTTC
-,TRBV5-1,TRBJ1-4,-,CASSWRDIDEKLFF,TGCGCCAGCAGTTGGCGGGACATAGATGAAAAACTGTTTTTT
-,TRBV3-1,TRBJ2-5,-,CASSRPGVGETQYF,TGTGCCAGCAGCCGACCAGGGGTGGGGGAGACCCAGTACTTC
-,TRBV25-1,TRBJ2-1,TRBD2,CASSEAGVDEQFF,TGTGCCAGCAGCGAAGCGGGAGTCGATGAGCAGTTCTTC
-,TRBV12-3/TRBV12-4,TRBJ1-2,-,CASSPEFYGYTF,TGTGCCAGCAGTCCGGAGTTCTATGGCTACACCTTC
-,TRBV4-1,TRBJ2-7,TRBD2,CASSRLAGAYYEQYF,TGCGCCAGCAGCCGACTAGCGGGGGCCTACTACGAGCAGTACTTC
-,TRBV3-1,TRBJ2-2,-,CASSRAGHATTGELFF,TGTGCCAGCAGCCGAGCGGGACACGCGACCACCGGGGAGCTGTTTTTT
-,TRBV20-1,TRBJ2-7,TRBD1,CSAEYPHRGTYEQYF,TGCAGTGCTGAGTACCCACACAGGGGAACCTACGAGCAGTACTTC
once,TRBV18,TRBJ1-5,TRBD1,CASSATGGGNSNQPQHF,TGTGCCAGCTCAGCGACAGGGGGAGGAAATAGCAATCAGCCCCAGCATTTT
once,TRBV19,TRBJ1-4,-,CASSIAAPGKEKLFF,TGTGCCAGTAGTATAGCAGCGCCCGGGAAGGAAAAACTGTTTTTT
-,TRBV5-1,TRBJ2-3,-,CASSSLTDTQYF,TGCGCCAGCAGCTCCCTCACAGATACGCAGTATTTT
few,TRBV5-1,TRBJ2-5,-,CASSLALSGAQETQYF,TGCGCCAGCAGCTTGGCGTTATCCGGGGCCCAAGAGACCCAGTACTTC
-,TRBV5-4,TRBJ2-3,-,CASSLNERTVDTQYF,TGTGCCAGCAGCTTGAACGAGCGGACGGTAGATACGCAGTATTTT
-,TRBV29-1,TRBJ1-2,-,CSAGGTNGYTF,TGCAGCGCTGGCGGGACAAACGGCTACACCTTC
-,TRBV4-1,TRBJ1-2,TRBD1,CASSQSTGQGYGYTF,TGCGCCAGCAGCCAGTCAACGGGACAGGGCTATGGCTACACCTTC
-,TRBV2,TRBJ1-5,TRBD1,CASSGAGTAFNQPQHF,TGTGCCAGCAGTGGGGCGGGGACAGCCTTCAATCAGCCCCAGCATTTT
-,TRBV7-9,TRBJ2-5,-,CAATREETQYF,TGTGCCGCAACAAGAGAAGAGACCCAGTACTTC
-,TRBV20-1,TRBJ2-2,TRBD2,CSARGLAGGSNTGELFF,TGCAGTGCTAGGGGCCTAGCGGGAGGCTCGAACACCGGGGAGCTGTTTTTT
-,TRBV7-9,TRBJ1-2,-,CASSLGDNGYTF,TGTGCCAGCAGCTTAGGGGATAATGGCTACACCTTC
-,TRBV6-6,TRBJ2-7,-,CASSNGRIYEQYF,TGTGCCAGCAGCAATGGACGGATCTACGAGCAGTACTTC
-,TRBV29-1,TRBJ1-5,-,CSALLLDRDQPQHF,TGCAGCGCCCTACTGCTCGACAGAGATCAGCCCCAGCATTTT
-,TRBV18,TRBJ2-7,-,CASSPYPGNTYEQYF,TGTGCCAGCTCACCATATCCAGGAAACACCTACGAGCAGTACTTC
-,TRBV20-1,TRBJ2-1,TRBD2,CSAREGSGRVNEQFF,TGCAGTGCTAGGGAAGGTAGCGGGAGGGTCAATGAGCAGTTCTTC
-,TRBV4-2,TRBJ1-2,-,CASSPNGVGFDGYGYTF,TGTGCCAGCAGCCCTAACGGGGTAGGGTTTGATGGCTATGGCTACACCTTC
-,TRBV3-1,TRBJ2-5,-,CASSLTRRETQYF,TGTGCCAGCAGCCTCACTAGACGGGAGACCCAGTACTTC
-,TRBV9,TRBJ2-1,-,CASREFGGDRYNEQFF,TGTGCCAGCAGAGAATTTGGAGGGGACCGCTACAATGAGCAGTTCTTC
-,TRBV15,TRBJ2-7,-,CATSRSRDPGYEQYF,TGTGCCACCAGCAGATCCCGGGACCCAGGCTACGAGCAGTACTTC
-,TRBV20-1,TRBJ2-3,TRBD1,CSARALDGTGGTDTQYF,TGCAGTGCTAGGGCCCTAGACGGGACAGGAGGCACAGATACGCAGTATTTT
-,TRBV6-5,TRBJ1-2,-,CASSYLQDRHYGYTF,TGTGCCAGCAGTTATCTGCAGGACCGACACTATGGCTACACCTTC
-,TRBV24-1,TRBJ1-2,-,CATSDPQGSGYTF,TGTGCCACCAGTGACCCACAGGGTTCGGGCTACACCTTC
once,TRBV23-1,TRBJ2-3,-,CASSQSPPRDTQYF,TGCGCCAGCAGTCAATCCCCTCCGAGAGATACGCAGTATTTT
-,TRBV12-3/TRBV12-4,TRBJ2-2,TRBD1,CASSPRQGLRTGELFF,TGTGCCAGCAGTCCCAGACAGGGGTTGAGGACCGGGGAGCTGTTTTTT
-,TRBV28,TRBJ2-1,TRBD1,CASSLQGTGGNEQFF,TGTGCCAGCAGTTTACAGGGGACAGGGGGCAATGAGCAGTTCTTC
once,TRBV9,TRBJ2-1,-,CASSVAQGGYNEQFF,TGTGCCAGCAGCGTAGCACAGGGAGGATACAATGAGCAGTTCTTC
-,TRBV20-1,TRBJ1-2,-,CSASHGRGGYGYTF,TGCAGTGCTTCACACGGACGGGGAGGCTATGGCTACACCTTC
-,TRBV14,TRBJ1-2,-,CASSQDRDYYGYTF,TGTGCCAGCAGCCAGGACCGGGATTACTATGGCTACACCTTC
-,TRBV20-1,TRBJ1-1,-,CSARVVGPEAFF,TGCAGTGCTAGAGTGGTGGGGCCTGAAGCTTTCTTT
once,TRBV5-1,TRBJ2-3,-,CASSLWGVEDTQYF,TGCGCCAGCAGCTTGTGGGGGGTTGAGGATACGCAGTATTTT
once,TRBV14,TRBJ1-2,TRBD1,CASSQRPGGYGYTF,TGTGCCAGCAGCCAACGTCCAGGGGGCTATGGCTACACCTTC
-,TRBV5-4,TRBJ1-1,TRBD1,CASSLQGQLEAFF,TGTGCCAGCAGCTTGCAGGGACAGCTTGAAGCTTTCTTT
-,TRBV29-1,TRBJ2-1,TRBD2,CSVVARTSVDEQFF,TGCAGCGTTGTCGCCCGGACTAGCGTCGATGAGCAGTTCTTC
-,TRBV3-1,TRBJ2-4,-,CASSPPSPVAENIQYF,TGTGCCAGCAGCCCGCCTAGCCCGGTAGCCGAAAACATTCAGTACTTC
-,TRBV9,TRBJ2-6,-,CASSVAVVLSGANVLTF,TGTGCCAGCAGCGTAGCCGTGGTACTCTCTGGGGCCAACGTCCTGACTTTC
-,TRBV2,TRBJ2-7,-,CASSVGGDEQYF,TGTGCCAGCAGTGTAGGGGGGGACGAGCAGTACTTC
-,TRBV5-1,TRBJ2-7,-,CASSLVPGGHSYEQYF,TGCGCCAGCAGCTTGGTTCCGGGGGGCCACTCCTACGAGCAGTACTTC